This TCR beta chain was sequenced for a study of blood T cell repertoires in COVID-19. Here immunoSEQ multiplex PCR was the method, and the copy in TCRdb shows in-frame clones only, minus some. The sample records 40,000 to 50,000 clones, approximately 85% being singletons. Looked up from germline, CDR1 is SEHNR and CDR2 is FQNEAQ (reference sequence). There are 14 residues in the CDR3. V gave up 5 bases and J gave up 5 bases; unmatched junction bases: 8. This sequence originates from a human donor in a cohort sampled during active COVID-19. The gene calls are TRBV7-9 and TRBJ2-7; TRBD1 matches 8 bases. Sequenced sample: peripheral blood. This chain's CDR3 is CASSPETGVNEQYF. The CDR3 DNA is TGTGCCAGCAGCCCGGAGACAGGGGTCAACGAGCAGTACTTC.